The clone carrying this T cell receptor (beta chain) was seen many times. The target antigen is unknown. These data originate in a study of T cells in Graves' hyperthyroidism and ophthalmopathy. Overall study: The authors collected peripheral blood at initial diagnosis, before any treatment. Findings and limits, study-wide: Most thyroid clonotypes with frequency above 0.001 were detected in blood.

Those patients with uncontrolled infection, other autoimmune disease, pregnancy or lactation were excluded. Orbital computed tomography, thyroid ultrasound, serum thyroxine and TRAb, and clinical symptoms together informed the diagnoses. This CDR3 has 11 amino acids. The germline V and J ends were trimmed by 6 bases and 5 bases, with 10 bases remaining between them. Germline lookup yields CDR1 DFQATT and CDR2 SNEGSKA (reference sequence). Researchers amplified the TCR beta CDR3 regions from RNA transcripts. First-round RT-PCR of the TCR CDR3 relied on the HTBI primer set. MiXCR, applied by TCRdb to the multiplex PCR reads, yields one record per CDR3 protein. The table has about 260,000 distinct CDR3 sequences, 20% to 25% seen once.

This TCR was sampled from a man aged 35 to 55 with Graves' hyperthyroidism that later progressed to Graves' ophthalmopathy. The sequenced sample was blood. The chain combines TRBV20-1 with TRBJ2-5; D not resolved. The CDR3 DNA sequence: TGCAGTGCAAACAACCGGGAGACCCAGTACTTC. This gives the protein CSANNRETQYF.